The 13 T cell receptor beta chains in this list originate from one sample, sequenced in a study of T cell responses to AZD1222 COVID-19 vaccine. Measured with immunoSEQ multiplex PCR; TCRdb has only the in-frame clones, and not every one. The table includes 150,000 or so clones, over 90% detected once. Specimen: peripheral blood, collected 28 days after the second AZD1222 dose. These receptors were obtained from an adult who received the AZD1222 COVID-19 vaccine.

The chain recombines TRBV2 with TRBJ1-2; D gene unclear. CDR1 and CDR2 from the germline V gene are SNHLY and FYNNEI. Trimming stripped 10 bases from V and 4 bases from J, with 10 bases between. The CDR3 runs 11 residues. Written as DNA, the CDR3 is TGTGCCACTGGAAGCGGCTATGGCTACACCTTC. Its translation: CATGSGYGYTF.

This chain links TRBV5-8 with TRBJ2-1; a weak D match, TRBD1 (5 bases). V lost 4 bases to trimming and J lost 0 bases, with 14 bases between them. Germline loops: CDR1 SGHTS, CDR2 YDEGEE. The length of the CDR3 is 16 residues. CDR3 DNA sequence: TGTGCCAGCAGCCCAAGAGACAGAAGCTCCTACAATGAGCAGTTCTTC. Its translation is CASSPRDRSSYNEQFF. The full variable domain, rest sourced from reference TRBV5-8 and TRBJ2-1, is EAGVTQSPTHLIKTRGQQATLRCSPISGHTSVYWYQQALGLGLQFLLWYDEGEERNRGNFPPRFSGRQFPNYSSELNVNALELEDSALYLCASSPRDRSSYNEQFFGPGTRLTVL.

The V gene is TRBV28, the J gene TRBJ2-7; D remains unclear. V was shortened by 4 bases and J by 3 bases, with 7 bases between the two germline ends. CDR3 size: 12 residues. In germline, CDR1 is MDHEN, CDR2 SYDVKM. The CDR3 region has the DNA TGTGCCAGCAGTTCCTCGATCTACGAGCAGTACTTC. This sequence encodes CASSSSIYEQYF.

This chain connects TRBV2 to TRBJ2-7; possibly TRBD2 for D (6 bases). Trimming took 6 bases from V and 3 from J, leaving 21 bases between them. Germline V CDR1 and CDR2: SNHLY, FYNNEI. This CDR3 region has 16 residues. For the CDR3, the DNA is TGTGCCAGCAGCCTTGGAGCCGCGGGACTCAACTACGAGCAGTACTTC. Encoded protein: CASSLGAAGLNYEQYF.

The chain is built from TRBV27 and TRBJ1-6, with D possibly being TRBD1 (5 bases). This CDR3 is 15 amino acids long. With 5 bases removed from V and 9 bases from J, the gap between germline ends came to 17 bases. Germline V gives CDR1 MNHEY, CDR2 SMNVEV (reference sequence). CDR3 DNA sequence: TGTGCCAGCAGTGAGGACGGCCGGGGACGTTCACCCCTCCACTTT. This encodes CASSEDGRGRSPLHF.

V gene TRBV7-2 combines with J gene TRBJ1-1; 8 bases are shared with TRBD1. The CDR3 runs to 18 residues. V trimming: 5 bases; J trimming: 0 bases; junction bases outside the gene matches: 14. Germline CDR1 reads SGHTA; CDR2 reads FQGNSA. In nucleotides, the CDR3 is TGTGCCAGCAGCCCACCGGGACAGGTCTTACCTCTGAACACTGAAGCTTTCTTT. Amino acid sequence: CASSPPGQVLPLNTEAFF.

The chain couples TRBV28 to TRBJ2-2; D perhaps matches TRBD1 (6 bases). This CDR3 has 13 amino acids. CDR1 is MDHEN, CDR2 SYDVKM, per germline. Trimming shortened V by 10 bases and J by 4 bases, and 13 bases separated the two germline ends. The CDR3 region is CAIRDTGTGELFF. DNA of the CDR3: TGTGCCATCCGGGACACGGGCACCGGGGAGCTGTTTTTT.

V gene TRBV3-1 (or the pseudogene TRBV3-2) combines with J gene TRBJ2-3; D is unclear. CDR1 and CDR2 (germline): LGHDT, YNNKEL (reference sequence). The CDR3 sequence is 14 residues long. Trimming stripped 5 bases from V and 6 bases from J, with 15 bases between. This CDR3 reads CASSVIWASDTQYF. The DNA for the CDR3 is TGTGCCAGCAGCGTTATTTGGGCCTCCGATACGCAGTATTTT.

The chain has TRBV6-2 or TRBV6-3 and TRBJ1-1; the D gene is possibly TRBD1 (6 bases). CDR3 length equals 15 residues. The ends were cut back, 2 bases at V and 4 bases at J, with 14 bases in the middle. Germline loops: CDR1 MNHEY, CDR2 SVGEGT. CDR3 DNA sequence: TGTGCCAGCAGTTACAGGGCGTTGGGGGCCACTGAAGCTTTCTTT. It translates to CASSYRALGATEAFF.

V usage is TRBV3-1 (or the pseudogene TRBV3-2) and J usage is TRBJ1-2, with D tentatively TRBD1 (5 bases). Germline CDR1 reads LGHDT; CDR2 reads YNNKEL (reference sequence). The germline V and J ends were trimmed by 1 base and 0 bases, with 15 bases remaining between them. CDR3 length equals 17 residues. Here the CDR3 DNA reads TGTGCCAGCAGCCAAGGGTCAGCGGCAGGGCCTAACTATGGCTACACCTTC. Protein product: CASSQGSAAGPNYGYTF.

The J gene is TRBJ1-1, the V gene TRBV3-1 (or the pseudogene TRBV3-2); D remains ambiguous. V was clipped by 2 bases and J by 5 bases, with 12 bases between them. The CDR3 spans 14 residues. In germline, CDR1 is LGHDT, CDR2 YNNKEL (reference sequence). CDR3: CASSQTPHVTEAFF. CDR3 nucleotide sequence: TGTGCCAGCAGCCAAACACCGCATGTTACTGAAGCTTTCTTT.

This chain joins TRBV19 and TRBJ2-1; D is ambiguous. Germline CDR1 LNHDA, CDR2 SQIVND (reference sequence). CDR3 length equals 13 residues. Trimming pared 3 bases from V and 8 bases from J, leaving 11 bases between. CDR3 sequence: CASSIIFAHEQFF. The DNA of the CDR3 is TGTGCCAGTAGTATTATCTTCGCCCATGAGCAGTTCTTC.

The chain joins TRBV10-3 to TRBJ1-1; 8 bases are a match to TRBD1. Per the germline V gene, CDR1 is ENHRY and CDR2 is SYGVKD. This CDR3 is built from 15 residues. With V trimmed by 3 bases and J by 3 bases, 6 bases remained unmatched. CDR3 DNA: TGTGCCATCAGTGATTCAGGGGGCGCCGACACTGAAGCTTTCTTT. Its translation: CAISDSGGADTEAFF.